The rows below give T cell receptor beta chains drawn from one sample of a study of control samples from healthy donors and cancer patients. Sequencing was performed with immunoSEQ multiplex PCR; in TCRdb, only in-frame clones are kept and a portion is missing. The sample shows fewer than 250,000 clones, approximately 90% of them seen only once. The sequencing sample was made of blood. These receptors all come from a man aged 30-40 years in good health. Both conserved end residues are part of each CDR3. Fields, in order: CDR3 length, J gene, D gene, V gene, CDR3 protein. D genes are given only for firm matches.

18 | TRBJ2-3 | TRBD2 | TRBV11-2 | CASSSASRGGLGTDTQYF
14 | TRBJ2-2 | - | TRBV6-4 | CASSDGGPTGELFF
15 | TRBJ2-1 | TRBD2 | TRBV4-1 | CASSQTSGAYNEQFF
15 | TRBJ1-6 | TRBD1 | TRBV6-6 | CASSPLRTGKSPLHF
14 | TRBJ1-6 | TRBD1 | TRBV11-2 | CASSETGTGLSLHF
16 | TRBJ1-4 | - | TRBV5-5 | CASSAGDNGVREKLFF
16 | TRBJ1-5 | TRBD1 | TRBV23-1 | CASSSGQGSSNQPQHF
13 | TRBJ1-2 | TRBD1 | TRBV12-3/TRBV12-4 | CASSRTGESGYTF
15 | TRBJ2-1 | TRBD1 | TRBV6-5 | CASSPGQGSNNEQFF
17 | TRBJ1-5 | TRBD1 | TRBV5-8 | CASSGDRYGDSNQPQHF
14 | TRBJ1-5 | - | TRBV15 | CATSSPLGVQPQHF
16 | TRBJ2-3 | - | TRBV11-1 | CASSLSGGVGTDTQYF
16 | TRBJ1-5 | - | TRBV4-1 | CASSQVVTGHNQPQHF
13 | TRBJ2-2 | - | TRBV6-2/TRBV6-3 | CASSYPTTGELFF
18 | TRBJ2-6 | - | TRBV3-1/TRBV3-2 | CASSPWGAINSGANVLTF
17 | TRBJ1-6 | TRBD1 | TRBV4-1 | CASSQGEGADVGSPLHF
12 | TRBJ1-5 | - | TRBV27 | CASRGGNQPQHF
16 | TRBJ2-1 | TRBD1 | TRBV5-6 | CASSTRDRTPYNEQFF
14 | TRBJ1-2 | - | TRBV5-4 | CASSPDRRGAGYTF
13 | TRBJ1-5 | - | TRBV4-1 | CASSQDPDTFQHF
13 | TRBJ2-5 | - | TRBV11-3 | CASSLGDQETQYF
14 | TRBJ2-3 | - | TRBV19 | CASSRDWGTDTQYF
16 | TRBJ1-1 | TRBD1 | TRBV10-2 | CASSEFGTAMNTEAFF
12 | TRBJ1-6 | - | TRBV7-2 | CASSLYASPLHF
16 | TRBJ2-1 | - | TRBV6-1 | CASSERSRLGNNEQFF
17 | TRBJ2-1 | TRBD2 | TRBV19 | CASSSPLGGVTYNEQFF
15 | TRBJ1-5 | - | TRBV15 | CATSRVPLANQPQHF
16 | TRBJ2-1 | TRBD1 | TRBV19 | CASSAQTGGAYNEQFF
13 | TRBJ1-2 | - | TRBV7-8 | CASSLDINYGYTF
14 | TRBJ1-1 | TRBD1 | TRBV2 | CASSGDSWNTEAFF
17 | TRBJ2-7 | TRBD2 | TRBV2 | CASSELAGGSRSYEQYF
16 | TRBJ2-4 | TRBD2 | TRBV2 | CASRLAGSEVKNIQYF
15 | TRBJ2-3 | - | TRBV6-5 | CASSTTGGRGDTQYF
12 | TRBJ1-2 | - | TRBV5-4 | CASSLDSYGYTF
14 | TRBJ1-6 | - | TRBV19 | CASSRDRNNSPLHF
13 | TRBJ2-2 | - | TRBV21-1 | CASSTGSTGELFF
15 | TRBJ2-3 | TRBD1 | TRBV11-2 | CASSLTGDSTDTQYF
14 | TRBJ1-1 | - | TRBV6-2/TRBV6-3 | CASSYGTVNTEAFF
14 | TRBJ1-1 | - | TRBV18 | CASSPGPMNTEAFF
19 | TRBJ1-2 | TRBD1 | TRBV30 | CAWSVELLIQGQGFYGYTF
16 | TRBJ2-3 | TRBD1 | TRBV10-3 | CAISETPGQGADTQYF
15 | TRBJ2-1 | - | TRBV5-1 | CASRRGQFQYNEQFF
15 | TRBJ2-7 | - | TRBV10-3 | CAISETLMTDYEQYF
16 | TRBJ2-2 | TRBD2 | TRBV13 | CASSERTSGGPGELFF
15 | TRBJ2-1 | - | TRBV5-1 | CASSLGSGPSNEQFF
13 | TRBJ2-3 | - | TRBV30 | CAWSLGNGDTQYF
16 | TRBJ1-2 | - | TRBV7-9 | CASSLGAVHSSYGYTF
16 | TRBJ1-2 | - | TRBV3-1/TRBV3-2 | CASSQGGGVSSYGYTF